This TCR beta chain was recovered during a study of cytomegalovirus exposure and HLA in healthy donors. This CDR3 contains 12 residues. Per germline, CDR1 GTSNPN and CDR2 SVGIG (reference sequence). The V and J ends lost 0 bases and 4 bases respectively, with 7 bases between them. 60 Vbeta and 13 Jbeta primers were used in PCR. TCRdb's table, derived via immunoSEQ multiplex PCR, lists solely in-frame clones and lacks some. The sample lists 250,000 to 350,000 clones, 80% occurring once. About this clone itself: The antigen is not known.

Study-wide results and limits: Excluded were some V segments that proved indistinguishable, including TRBV6-2 and TRBV6-3. Further analysis was carried out later, and it showed several of the most significant clusters appearing linked to common viral pathogens.

This sequence was found in a girl aged 2-10 years in good health and CMV-seronegative. The sequencing input was PBMCs. The chain recombines TRBV30 with TRBJ2-7; unclear D gene. This chain's CDR3 is CAWSVTEYEQYF. In nucleotides, the CDR3 is TGTGCCTGGAGTGTCACTGAATACGAGCAGTACTTC.